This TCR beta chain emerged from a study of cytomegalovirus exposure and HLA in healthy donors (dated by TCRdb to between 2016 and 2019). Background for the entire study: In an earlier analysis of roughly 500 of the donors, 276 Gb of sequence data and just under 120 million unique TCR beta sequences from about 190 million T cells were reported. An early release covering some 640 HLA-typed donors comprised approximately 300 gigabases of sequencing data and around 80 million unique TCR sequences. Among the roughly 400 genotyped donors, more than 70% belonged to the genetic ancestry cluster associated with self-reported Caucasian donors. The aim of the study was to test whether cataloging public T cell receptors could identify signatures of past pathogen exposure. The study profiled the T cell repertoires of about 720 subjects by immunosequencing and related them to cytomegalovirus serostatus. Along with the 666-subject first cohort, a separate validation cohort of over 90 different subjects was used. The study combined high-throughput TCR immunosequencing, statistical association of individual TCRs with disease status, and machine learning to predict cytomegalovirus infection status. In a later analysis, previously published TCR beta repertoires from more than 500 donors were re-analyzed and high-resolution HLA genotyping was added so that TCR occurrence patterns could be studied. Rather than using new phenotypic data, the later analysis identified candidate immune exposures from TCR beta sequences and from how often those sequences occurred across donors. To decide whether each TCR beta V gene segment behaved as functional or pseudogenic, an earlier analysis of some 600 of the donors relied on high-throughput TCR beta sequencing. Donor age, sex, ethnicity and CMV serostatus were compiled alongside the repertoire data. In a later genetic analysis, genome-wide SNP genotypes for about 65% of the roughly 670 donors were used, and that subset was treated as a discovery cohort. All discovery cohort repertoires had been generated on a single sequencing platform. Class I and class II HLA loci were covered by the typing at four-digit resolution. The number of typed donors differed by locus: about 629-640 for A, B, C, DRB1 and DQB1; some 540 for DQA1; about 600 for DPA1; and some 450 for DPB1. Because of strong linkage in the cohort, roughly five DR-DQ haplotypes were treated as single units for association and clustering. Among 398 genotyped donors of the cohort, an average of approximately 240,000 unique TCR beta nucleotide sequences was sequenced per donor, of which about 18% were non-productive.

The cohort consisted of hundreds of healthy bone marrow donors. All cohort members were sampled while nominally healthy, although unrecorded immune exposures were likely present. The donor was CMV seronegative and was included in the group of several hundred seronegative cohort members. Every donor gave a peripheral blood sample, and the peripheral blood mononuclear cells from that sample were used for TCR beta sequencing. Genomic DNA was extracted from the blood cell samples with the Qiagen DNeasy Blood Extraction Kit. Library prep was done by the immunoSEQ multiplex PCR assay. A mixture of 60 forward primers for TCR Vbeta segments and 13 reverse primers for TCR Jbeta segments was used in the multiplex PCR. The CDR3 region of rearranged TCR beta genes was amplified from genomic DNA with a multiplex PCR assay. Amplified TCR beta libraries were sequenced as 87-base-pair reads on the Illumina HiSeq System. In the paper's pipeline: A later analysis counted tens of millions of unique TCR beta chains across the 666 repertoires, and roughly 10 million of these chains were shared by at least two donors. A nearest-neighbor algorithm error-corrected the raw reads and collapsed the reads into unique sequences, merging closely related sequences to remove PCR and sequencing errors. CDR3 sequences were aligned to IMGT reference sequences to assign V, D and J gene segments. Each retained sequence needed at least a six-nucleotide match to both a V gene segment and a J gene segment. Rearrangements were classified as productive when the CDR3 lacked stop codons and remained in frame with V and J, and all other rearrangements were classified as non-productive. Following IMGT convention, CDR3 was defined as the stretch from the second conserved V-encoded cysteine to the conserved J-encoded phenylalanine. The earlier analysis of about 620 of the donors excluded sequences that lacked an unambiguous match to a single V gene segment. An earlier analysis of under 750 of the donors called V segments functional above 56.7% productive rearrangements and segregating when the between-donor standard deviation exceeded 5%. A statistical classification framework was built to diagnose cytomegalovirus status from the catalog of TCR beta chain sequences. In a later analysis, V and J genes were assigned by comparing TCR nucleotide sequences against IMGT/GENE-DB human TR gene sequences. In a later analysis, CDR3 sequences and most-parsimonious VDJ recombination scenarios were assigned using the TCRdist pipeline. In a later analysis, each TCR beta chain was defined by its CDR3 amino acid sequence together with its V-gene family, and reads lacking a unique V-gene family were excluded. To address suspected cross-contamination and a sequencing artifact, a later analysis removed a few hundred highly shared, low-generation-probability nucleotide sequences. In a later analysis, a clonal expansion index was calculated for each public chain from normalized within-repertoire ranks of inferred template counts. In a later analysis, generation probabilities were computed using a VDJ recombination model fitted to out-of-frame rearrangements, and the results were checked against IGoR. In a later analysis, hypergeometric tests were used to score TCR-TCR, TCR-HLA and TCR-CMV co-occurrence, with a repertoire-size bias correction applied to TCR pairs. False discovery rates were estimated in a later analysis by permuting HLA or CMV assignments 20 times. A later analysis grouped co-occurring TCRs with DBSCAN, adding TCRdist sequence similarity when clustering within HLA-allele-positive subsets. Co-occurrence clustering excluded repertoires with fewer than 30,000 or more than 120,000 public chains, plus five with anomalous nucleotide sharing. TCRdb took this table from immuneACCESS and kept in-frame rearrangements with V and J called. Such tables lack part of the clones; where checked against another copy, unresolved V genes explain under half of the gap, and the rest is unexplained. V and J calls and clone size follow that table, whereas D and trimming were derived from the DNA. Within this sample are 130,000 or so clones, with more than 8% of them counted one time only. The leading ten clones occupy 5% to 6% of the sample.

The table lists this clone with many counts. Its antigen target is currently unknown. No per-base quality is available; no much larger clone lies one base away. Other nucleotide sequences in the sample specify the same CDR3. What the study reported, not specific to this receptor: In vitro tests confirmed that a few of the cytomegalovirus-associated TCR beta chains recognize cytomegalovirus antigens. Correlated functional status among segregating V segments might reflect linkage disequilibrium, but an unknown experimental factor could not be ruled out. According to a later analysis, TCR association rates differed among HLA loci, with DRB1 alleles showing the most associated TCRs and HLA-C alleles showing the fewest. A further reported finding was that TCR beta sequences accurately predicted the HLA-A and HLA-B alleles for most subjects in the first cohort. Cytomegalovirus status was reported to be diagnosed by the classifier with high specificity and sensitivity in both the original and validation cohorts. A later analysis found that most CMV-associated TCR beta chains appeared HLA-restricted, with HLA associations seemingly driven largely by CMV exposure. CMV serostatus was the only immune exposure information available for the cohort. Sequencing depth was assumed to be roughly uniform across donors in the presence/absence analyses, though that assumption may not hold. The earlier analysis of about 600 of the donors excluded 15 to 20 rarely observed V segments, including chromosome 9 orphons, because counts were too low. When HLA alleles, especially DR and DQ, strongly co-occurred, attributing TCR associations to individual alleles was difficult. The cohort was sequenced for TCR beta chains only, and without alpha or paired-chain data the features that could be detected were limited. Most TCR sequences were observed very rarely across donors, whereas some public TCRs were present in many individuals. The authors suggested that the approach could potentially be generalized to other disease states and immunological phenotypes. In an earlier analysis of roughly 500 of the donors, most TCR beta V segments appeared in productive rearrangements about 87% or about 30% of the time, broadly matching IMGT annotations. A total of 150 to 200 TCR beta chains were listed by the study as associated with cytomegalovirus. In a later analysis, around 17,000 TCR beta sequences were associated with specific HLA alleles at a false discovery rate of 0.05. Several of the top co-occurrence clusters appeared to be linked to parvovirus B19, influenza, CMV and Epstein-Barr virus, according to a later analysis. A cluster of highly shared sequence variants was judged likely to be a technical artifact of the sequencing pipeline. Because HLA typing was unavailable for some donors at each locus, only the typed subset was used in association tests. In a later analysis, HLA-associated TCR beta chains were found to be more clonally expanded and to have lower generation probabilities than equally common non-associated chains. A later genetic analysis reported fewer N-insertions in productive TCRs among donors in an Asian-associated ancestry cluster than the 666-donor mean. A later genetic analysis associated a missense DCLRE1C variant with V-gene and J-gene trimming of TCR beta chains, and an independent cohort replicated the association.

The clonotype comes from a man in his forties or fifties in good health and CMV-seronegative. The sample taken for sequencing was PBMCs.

Here the CDR3 is given as CASSLAGTGELFF. Here is the DNA: TGCGCCAGCAGCTTGGCGGGGACCGGGGAGCTGTTTTTT. The rearranged segments are TRBV5-1 and TRBJ2-2; TRBD2 is perhaps the D gene, given 5 matching bases. From the cysteine through the phenylalanine, the CDR3 covers 13 amino acids. Only CDR3 DNA is held: 39 bases, read in frame from base 1. Based on the germline V gene, the CDR1 and CDR2 sequences are SGHRS and YFSETQ. V loses 0 bases, J loses 5 bases, and the germline ends lie 5 bases apart.